This T cell receptor beta chain was recorded in a study of blood T cell repertoires in COVID-19. This CDR3 is built from 16 residues. The germline CDR1 and CDR2 sequences are MDHEN and SYDVKM. Trimming stripped 5 bases from V and 0 bases from J, with 14 bases between. Recovered status in Cohort 3 required two negative PCRs, clearance, or symptom resolution. Using immunoSEQ multiplex PCR, the repertoire was profiled, and TCRdb retains in-frame clones only, with some absent. The data contain fewer than 350,000 clones, 85% of them seen just once; the ten biggest clones take up about 2.3%. The source is a woman aged 45-59 years who had recovered from COVID-19. What was sequenced was PBMCs or T cells enriched from blood (not recorded which). The genes are TRBV28 and TRBJ2-4; TRBD1 is a possible D gene (5 bases). CDR3 in DNA: TGTGCCAGCAGTCCCTTCGACAGATTAGCCAAAAACATTCAGTACTTC. Translated, it gives CASSPFDRLAKNIQYF.